The sequence of this T cell receptor beta chain was determined in a study of cytomegalovirus exposure and HLA in healthy donors. The CDR3 loop spans 16 amino acids. The V and J ends lost 1 base and 12 bases, in that order; junction bases with no gene match: 14. Germline assignment: CDR1 SGHVS and CDR2 FQNEAQ. The PCR was carried out with 60 Vbeta primers and 13 Jbeta primers. The data were produced by immunoSEQ multiplex PCR, yet TCRdb's version contains in-frame clones alone and is incomplete. The sample records approximately 180,000 clones, roughly 80% being singletons. V and J are TRBV7-8 and TRBJ2-1; TRBD1 matches at 8 bases. Material: PBMCs. This clonotype originated in a woman between 18 and 29 years old in good health and CMV-seronegative. The chain's CDR3 is CASSLGDRTPPKVQFF. The CDR3 DNA is TGTGCCAGCAGCTTAGGGGACAGGACTCCCCCAAAGGTGCAGTTCTTC.